This T cell receptor (beta chain) was identified in a study of T cell changes during pregnancy in multiple sclerosis (dated by TCRdb to the late 2010s). For the study in its entirety: Changes in the T cell repertoire over the course of pregnancy were examined in this study in women with multiple sclerosis.

V and J are truncated by 8 bases and 11 bases respectively, leaving an intervening sequence of 15 bases. From the cysteine through the phenylalanine, the CDR3 covers 11 amino acids. Only the CDR3 DNA is retained, 33 bases long and in frame from the first base. The germline V gene specifies SNHLY as CDR1 and FYNNEI as CDR2. This clone was counted once. It lacks a known antigen. Base qualities are not recorded, but no much larger clone differs from it by a single base. The receptor library was made with the immunoSEQ multiplex PCR assay. TCRdb mirrors the immuneACCESS table, restricted to in-frame sequences. Some clones are absent from its copies; in checked studies, under half trace to an unresolved V gene, and the reason for the others is unknown. The sample table contains 75,000 to 85,000 clones; only one count was recorded for 93% of them. Of the sample, about 2.5% is held by the ten largest clones.

This clonotype was sampled from a female donor with multiple sclerosis, enrolled in a pregnancy study. The chain was built from TRBV2 and TRBJ1-1, and TRBD1 may be the D gene, going by 5 matching bases. The sequenced sample was peripheral blood, obtained in the second trimester of pregnancy. The CDR3 loop reads CASGAGLVAFF. The DNA is TGTGCCAGCGGGGCAGGGCTCGTCGCTTTCTTT. This CDR3, with the reference TRBV2 and TRBJ1-1 proteins standing in past its ends, gives the full variable domain EPEVTQTPSHQVTQMGQEVILRCVPISNHLYFYWYRQILGQKVEFLVSFYNNEISEKSEIFDDQFSVERPDGSNFTLKIRSTKLEDSAMYFCASGAGLVAFFGQGTRLTVV.